This TCR beta chain was retrieved from a study of control samples from healthy donors and cancer patients. Trimming took off 2 bases at V and 7 bases at J, with 8 bases between the two ends. This CDR3 is 12 amino acids long. The V gene's germline CDR1 is MDHEN and CDR2 SYDVKM. Here immunoSEQ multiplex PCR was the method, and the copy in TCRdb shows in-frame clones only, minus some. The sample lists some 200,000 clones, about 93% seen once, with approximately 1.5% in the top ten. The receptor comes from a man aged 45-60 years in good health. The V gene is TRBV28, the J gene TRBJ1-2; the D is unclear. What was sequenced was blood. For the CDR3, the DNA is TGTGCCAGCAGTTTAGCGGGGTTTGGCTACACCTTC. It translates to CASSLAGFGYTF.